The rows below give T cell receptor beta chains drawn from one sample of a study of blood T cell repertoires in COVID-19. This table comes from immunoSEQ multiplex PCR, and its TCRdb copy is limited to in-frame clones, with some not included. The data contain about 68,000 clones, around 80% of them singletons. Input material: peripheral blood. Receptors were obtained from a human donor in a cohort sampled during active COVID-19. CDR3s include the opening cysteine and the closing phenylalanine or tryptophan. A D gene is named only where the DNA matches it firmly. Clone size is stated in some rows and not others, as once, few, many or a class when expanded.

abundance	v_gene	d_gene	j_gene	CDR3nt	CDR3aa
NA	TRBV7-3	TRBD2	TRBJ2-1	TGTGCCAGCAGCTTAGGCGGGGGGTACAATGAGCAGTTCTTC	CASSLGGGYNEQFF
NA	TRBV6-5	NA	TRBJ1-1	TGTGCCAGCACTGCGGGAACAGAAGCTTTCTTT	CASTAGTEAFF
NA	TRBV27	NA	TRBJ1-2	TGTGCCAGCAGTACCTCGTTAGTGAGCTATGGCTACACCTTC	CASSTSLVSYGYTF
once	TRBV7-9	NA	TRBJ1-5	TGTGCCAGCAGCCCCAAAGCTTGGAGGAGCAATCAGCCCCAGCATTTT	CASSPKAWRSNQPQHF
NA	TRBV7-8	TRBD1	TRBJ1-5	TGTGCCAGCAGCCCGCAGGGGGGAAGCAATCAGCCCCAGCATTTT	CASSPQGGSNQPQHF
once	TRBV7-9	NA	TRBJ1-4	TGTGCCAGCAGCTTAGGGGGGCTGAATGAAAAACTGTTTTTT	CASSLGGLNEKLFF
NA	TRBV13	TRBD2	TRBJ2-5	TGTGCCAGCAGCTTACGAGGGCGGGAGCGCCAGAAGACCCAGTACTTC	CASSLRGRERQKTQYF
once	TRBV28	TRBD1	TRBJ1-2	TGTGCCAGCACCCAGGGGGGAAGGGCCTATGGCTACACCTTC	CASTQGGRAYGYTF
NA	TRBV19	TRBD1	TRBJ1-2	TGTGCCAGTAGTAAGGGGACAGGGGGTAGAGGCTACACCTTC	CASSKGTGGRGYTF
NA	TRBV4-3	NA	TRBJ2-5	TGCGCCAGCAGCCAAGGTGGTACAAACCAAGAGACCCAGTACTTC	CASSQGGTNQETQYF
NA	TRBV19	NA	TRBJ2-5	TGTGCCAGTAGTGCTTCCGGCCAAGAGACCCAGTACTTC	CASSASGQETQYF
NA	TRBV5-1	TRBD2	TRBJ2-2	TGCGCCAGCAGCTTGGCGGCGGGAGGGAGCACCGGGGAGCTGTTTTTT	CASSLAAGGSTGELFF
NA	TRBV7-2	NA	TRBJ1-5	TGTGCCAGCAGCTTAGTACAGGGAAATCAGCCCCAGCATTTT	CASSLVQGNQPQHF
few	TRBV3-1/TRBV3-2	TRBD1	TRBJ2-3	TGTGCCAGCAGCCAACGACAGGGCTTCACAGATACGCAGTATTTT	CASSQRQGFTDTQYF
NA	TRBV6-4	NA	TRBJ2-2	TGTGCCAGCAGTGGACAGAGCACCGGGGAGCTGTTTTTT	CASSGQSTGELFF
NA	TRBV6-5	TRBD2	TRBJ2-1	TGTGCCAGCAGTCCGGGGGGGTATCTGTTCTTC	CASSPGGYLFF
NA	TRBV12-3/TRBV12-4	NA	TRBJ1-1	TGTGCCAGCACACGGAGGGGTGAAGCTTTCTTT	CASTRRGEAFF
NA	TRBV6-2/TRBV6-3	NA	TRBJ2-1	TGTGCCAGCAGCCGTAACAATGAGCAGTTCTTC	CASSRNNEQFF
NA	TRBV19	NA	TRBJ1-5	TGTGCCAGTAGTATAGGTCAGGGTGGGAATCAGCCCCAGCATTTT	CASSIGQGGNQPQHF